This T cell receptor (beta chain) is drawn from a study of neurological immune-mediated disorders. This clonotype was picked up many times. What it binds is unknown. Germline CDR1 reads SGHRS; CDR2 reads YFSETQ. The CDR3 contains 14 residues. V shed 1 base and J shed 4 bases, with 11 bases lying between them. The healthy controls volunteered at a blood bank in Maryland, USA. The unsorted libraries were prepared from 2 million PBMCs (stored at -80 C). Study-wide results and limits: HTLV-1-associated myelopathy had the most TCR clonal expansion, whereas multiple sclerosis had the least (lower than in healthy controls).

TCRdb redid the calling of the 5' RACE reads with MiXCR, one entry per CDR3 protein. The sample shows roughly 60,000 distinct CDR3 sequences, about an eighth of them seen only once. This chain links TRBV5-1 with TRBJ1-1; D possibly corresponds to TRBD1 (5 bases). The specimen was PBMCs. This clonotype originated in a man aged 55 to 69 in good health. CDR3 sequence (DNA): TGCGCCAGCAGCTTGAAGGCTGGGGGCACTGAAGCTTTCTTT. Amino acid sequence: CASSLKAGGTEAFF.